This TCR beta chain was captured by sequencing in a study of OX40 agonist ivuxolimab in advanced cancers. CDR3 length equals 17 residues. Germline V CDR1 and CDR2: KGHSH, LQKENI. Trimming took off 0 bases at V and 0 bases at J, with 12 bases between the two ends. Generated by immunoSEQ multiplex PCR, the TCRdb table keeps only in-frame clones and is missing some. This sample has 55,000 to 85,000 clones, with 86% found just once. Sequenced here: CD4+ or CD8+ T cells sorted from blood, sampled in a trial of the OX40 agonist ivuxolimab. The receptor's source is an adult with an advanced solid tumor such as melanoma, head and neck, liver or kidney cancer. The chain carries TRBV18 and TRBJ1-5; D not resolved. CDR3 sequence: CASSPPRGHDSNQPQHF. The CDR3 nucleotides are TGTGCCAGCTCACCACCGAGAGGGCACGATAGCAATCAGCCCCAGCATTTT.